The T cell receptor beta chain described here comes from a study of cytomegalovirus exposure and HLA in healthy donors. The study's findings and limits: The study flagged some 170 TCR beta chains as cytomegalovirus-associated. In an earlier analysis, most TCR beta V segments were productive about 87% or about 30% of the time.

To note about this clone: Its antigen is undetermined.

As for the donors, each was a healthy bone marrow donor. The CDR3 is made up of 13 amino acids. The junction had 2 bases not matched to a gene; V was cut back by 4 bases and J by 3 bases. CDR1 is MNHNY, CDR2 SVGAGI, per germline (reference sequence). Primers included in the PCR were 60 Vbeta and 13 Jbeta primers. Generated by immunoSEQ multiplex PCR, the TCRdb table keeps only in-frame clones and is missing some. The sample includes 100,000 to 150,000 clones, around three quarters of them seen just once. The V call is TRBV6-6, the J call TRBJ1-2, with 7 bases identical to TRBD1. The receptor was derived from a woman aged 40-49 years in good health and CMV-seronegative. Sample: PBMCs. The CDR3 here is CASSWDRDYGYTF. For the CDR3, the DNA is TGTGCCAGCAGTTGGGACAGAGACTATGGCTACACCTTC.